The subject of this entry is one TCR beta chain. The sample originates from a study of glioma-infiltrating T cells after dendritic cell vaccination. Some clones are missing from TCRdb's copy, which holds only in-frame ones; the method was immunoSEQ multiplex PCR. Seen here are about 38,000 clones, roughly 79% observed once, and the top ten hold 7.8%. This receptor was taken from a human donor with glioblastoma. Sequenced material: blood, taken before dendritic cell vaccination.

CDR3 residues: CASSDVGGERNEQFF. CDR3 sequence (DNA): TGCGCCAGCAGCGACGTTGGGGGGGAAAGAAATGAGCAGTTCTTC. The chain combines TRBV10-2 with TRBJ2-1, with 7 bases lining up with TRBD2. This CDR3 spans 15 amino acids. The V segment lost 6 bases and the J segment 7 bases; nucleotides outside the gene matches: 12. CDR1 is WSHSY and CDR2 is SAAADI in the germline V gene.